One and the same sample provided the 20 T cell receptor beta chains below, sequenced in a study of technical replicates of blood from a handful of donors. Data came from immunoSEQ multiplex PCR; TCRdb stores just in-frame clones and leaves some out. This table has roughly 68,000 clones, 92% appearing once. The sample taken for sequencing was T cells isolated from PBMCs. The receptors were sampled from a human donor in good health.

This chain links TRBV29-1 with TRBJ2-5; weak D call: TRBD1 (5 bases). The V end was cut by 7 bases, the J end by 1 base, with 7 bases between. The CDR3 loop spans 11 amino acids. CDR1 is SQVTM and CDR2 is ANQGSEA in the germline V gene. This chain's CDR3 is CSATAQETQYF. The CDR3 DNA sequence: TGCAGCGCGACAGCCCAAGAGACCCAGTACTTC.

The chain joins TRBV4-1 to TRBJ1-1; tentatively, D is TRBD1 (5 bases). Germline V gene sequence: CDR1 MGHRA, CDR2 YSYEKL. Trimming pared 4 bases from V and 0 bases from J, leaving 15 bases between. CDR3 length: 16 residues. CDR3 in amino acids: CASSPMTASMNTEAFF. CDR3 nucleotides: TGCGCCAGCAGCCCGATGACAGCTAGTATGAACACTGAAGCTTTCTTT.

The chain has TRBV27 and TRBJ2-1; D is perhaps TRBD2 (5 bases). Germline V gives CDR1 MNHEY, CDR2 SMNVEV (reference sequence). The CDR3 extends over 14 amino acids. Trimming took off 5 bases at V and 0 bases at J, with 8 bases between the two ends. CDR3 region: CASSPADSYNEQFF. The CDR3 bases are TGTGCCAGCAGTCCAGCGGACTCCTACAATGAGCAGTTCTTC.

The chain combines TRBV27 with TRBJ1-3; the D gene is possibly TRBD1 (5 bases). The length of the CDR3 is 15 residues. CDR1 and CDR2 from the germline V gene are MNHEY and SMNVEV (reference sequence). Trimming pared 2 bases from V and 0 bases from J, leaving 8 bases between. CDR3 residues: CASSLRGFSGNTIYF. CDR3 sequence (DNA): TGTGCCAGCAGTTTAAGGGGCTTCTCTGGAAACACCATATATTTT.

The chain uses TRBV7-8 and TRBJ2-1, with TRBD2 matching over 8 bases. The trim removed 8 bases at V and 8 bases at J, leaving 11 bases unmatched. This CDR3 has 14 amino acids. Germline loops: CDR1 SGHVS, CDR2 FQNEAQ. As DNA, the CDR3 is TGTGCCAGCGTAGGGGAGCGGGAGCTGGATGAGCAGTTCTTC. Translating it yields CASVGERELDEQFF.

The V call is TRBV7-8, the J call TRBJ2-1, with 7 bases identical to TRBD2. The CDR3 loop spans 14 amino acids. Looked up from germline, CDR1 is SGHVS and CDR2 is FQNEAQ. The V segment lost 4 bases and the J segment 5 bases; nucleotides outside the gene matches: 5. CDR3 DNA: TGTGCCAGCAGCTCTCCTCTAGCGGACAATGAGCAGTTCTTC. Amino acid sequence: CASSSPLADNEQFF.

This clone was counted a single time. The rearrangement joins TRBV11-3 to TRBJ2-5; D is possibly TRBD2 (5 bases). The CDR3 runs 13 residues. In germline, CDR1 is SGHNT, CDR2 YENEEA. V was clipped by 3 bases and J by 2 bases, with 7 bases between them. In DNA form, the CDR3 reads TGTGCCAGCAGCTTGGAGGTTCAAGAGACCCAGTACTTC. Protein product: CASSLEVQETQYF.

The CDR3 nucleotides are TGCGCCAGCAGCTTCCGGGGGGATGAAGCTTTCTTT. Translating it yields CASSFRGDEAFF. The chain uses TRBV5-1 and TRBJ1-1; D is perhaps TRBD1 (5 bases). The CDR3 contains 12 residues. Trimming left V 2 bases short and J 7 bases short, with 9 bases between. Germline V gives CDR1 SGHRS, CDR2 YFSETQ.

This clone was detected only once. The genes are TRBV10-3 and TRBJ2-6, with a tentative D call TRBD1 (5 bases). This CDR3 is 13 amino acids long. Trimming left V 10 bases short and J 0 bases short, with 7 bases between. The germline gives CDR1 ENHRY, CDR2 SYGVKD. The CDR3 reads CATTGSGANVLTF. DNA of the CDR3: TGTGCCACCACAGGCTCTGGGGCCAACGTCCTGACTTTC.

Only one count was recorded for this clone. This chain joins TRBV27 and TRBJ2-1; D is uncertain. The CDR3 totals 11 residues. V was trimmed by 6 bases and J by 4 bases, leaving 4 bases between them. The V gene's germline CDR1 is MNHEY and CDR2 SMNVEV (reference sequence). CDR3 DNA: TGTGCCAGCAGCGTATACAATGAGCAGTTCTTC. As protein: CASSVYNEQFF.

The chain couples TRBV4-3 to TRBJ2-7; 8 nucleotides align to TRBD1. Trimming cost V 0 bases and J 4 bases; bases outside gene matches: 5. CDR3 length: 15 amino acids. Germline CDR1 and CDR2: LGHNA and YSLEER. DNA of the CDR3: TGCGCCAGCAGCCAAGATCAGGGACAGGTTTACGAGCAGTACTTC. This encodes CASSQDQGQVYEQYF.

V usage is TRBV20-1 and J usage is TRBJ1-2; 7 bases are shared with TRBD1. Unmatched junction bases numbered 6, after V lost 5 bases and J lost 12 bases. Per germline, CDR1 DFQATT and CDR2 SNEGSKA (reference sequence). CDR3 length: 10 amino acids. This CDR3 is CSAPQGEHTF. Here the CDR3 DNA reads TGCAGTGCTCCTCAGGGGGAGCACACCTTC.

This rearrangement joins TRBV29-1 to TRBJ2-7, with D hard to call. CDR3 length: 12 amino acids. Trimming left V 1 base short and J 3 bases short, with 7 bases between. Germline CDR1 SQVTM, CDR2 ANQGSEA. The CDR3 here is CSVEGRFYEQYF. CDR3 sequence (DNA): TGCAGCGTTGAAGGCAGGTTCTACGAGCAGTACTTC.

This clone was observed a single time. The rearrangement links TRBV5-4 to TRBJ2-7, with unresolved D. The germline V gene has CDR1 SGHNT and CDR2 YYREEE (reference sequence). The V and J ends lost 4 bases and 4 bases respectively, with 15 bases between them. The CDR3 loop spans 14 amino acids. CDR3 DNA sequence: TGTGCCAGCAGCCGTGCCCCGACCAGGTACGAGCAGTACTTC. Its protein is CASSRAPTRYEQYF.

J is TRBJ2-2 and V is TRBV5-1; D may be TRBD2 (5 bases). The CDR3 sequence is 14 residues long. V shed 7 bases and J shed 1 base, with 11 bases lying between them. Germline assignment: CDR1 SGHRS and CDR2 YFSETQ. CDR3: CASRGNLNTGELFF. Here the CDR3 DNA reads TGCGCCAGCCGAGGGAACTTGAACACCGGGGAGCTGTTTTTT.

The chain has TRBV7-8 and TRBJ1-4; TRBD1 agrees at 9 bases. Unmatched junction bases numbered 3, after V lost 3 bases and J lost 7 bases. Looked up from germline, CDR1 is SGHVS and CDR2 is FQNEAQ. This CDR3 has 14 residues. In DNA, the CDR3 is TGTGCCAGCAGCTTCGACAGGGGGACTGAAAAACTGTTTTTT. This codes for CASSFDRGTEKLFF.

CDR3: CASSVAGGRNEQFF. The CDR3 DNA follows: TGTGCCAGCAGCGTAGCGGGAGGTCGGAATGAGCAGTTCTTC. The chain employs TRBV27 and TRBJ2-1; TRBD2 aligns across 10 bases. This CDR3 region has 14 residues. Germline V lookup: CDR1 MNHEY, CDR2 SMNVEV (reference sequence). V lost 6 bases, J lost 7 bases, and 6 bases stayed unmatched.

The CDR3 loop reads CASSLERVSYEQYF. For the CDR3, the DNA is TGTGCCAGCAGCCTGGAGCGGGTCTCCTACGAGCAGTACTTC. V and J are TRBV11-1 and TRBJ2-7; tentatively, D is TRBD2 (6 bases). The CDR3 extends over 14 amino acids. CDR1 is SGHAT and CDR2 is FQDESV in the germline V gene (reference sequence). The germline V and J ends were trimmed by 5 bases and 0 bases, with 11 bases remaining between them. Looking up the rest from reference TRBV11-1 and TRBJ2-7 gives the full variable domain: EAEVAQSPRYKITEKSQAVAFWCDPISGHATLYWYRQILGQGPELLVQFQDESVVDDSQLPKDRFSAERLKGVDSTLKIQPAELGDSAMYLCASSLERVSYEQYFGPGTRLTVT.

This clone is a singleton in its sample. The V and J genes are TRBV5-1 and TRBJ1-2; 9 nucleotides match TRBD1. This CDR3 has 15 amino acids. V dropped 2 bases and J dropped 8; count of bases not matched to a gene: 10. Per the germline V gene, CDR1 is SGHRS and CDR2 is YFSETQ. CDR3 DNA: TGCGCCAGCAGCTTAACCTCGACAGGGGGATCGGGCTACACCTTC. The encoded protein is CASSLTSTGGSGYTF.

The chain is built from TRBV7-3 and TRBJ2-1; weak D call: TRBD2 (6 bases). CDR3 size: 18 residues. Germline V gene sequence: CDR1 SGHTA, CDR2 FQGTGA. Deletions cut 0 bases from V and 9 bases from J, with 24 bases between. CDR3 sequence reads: CASSLTVGGYGGEGEQFF. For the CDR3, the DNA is TGTGCCAGCAGCTTAACGGTTGGGGGTTACGGAGGGGAAGGTGAGCAGTTCTTC.